This paragraph reports one TCR beta chain. Antigen specificity is unknown. Authors of the study amplified TCR beta CDR3 regions from RNA transcripts. The HTBI primer set was used in a first-round RT-PCR of the TCR CDR3. TCRdb analysed the multiplex PCR reads with MiXCR anew, one entry per CDR3 protein. The profile shows about 420,000 distinct CDR3 sequences, approximately 14% of them singletons. The sample comes from a study of T cells in Graves' hyperthyroidism and ophthalmopathy. Study background: Any treatment followed the collection of peripheral blood at initial diagnosis.

Study conclusions and caveats: In validation, the model predicted ophthalmopathy. These predictions came a median approximately 5.9 months before onset.

Hyperthyroidism in the patients, aged 18 to 65, was newly diagnosed and under 2 months in duration. This sequence was found in a woman under 30 with Graves' hyperthyroidism. The specimen was blood.

The CDR3, as DNA: TGTGCCAGCAGCCCTTATGAACAGGGACGTCATACGCAGTATTTT. It encodes CASSPYEQGRHTQYF. The chain combines TRBV9 with TRBJ2-3; D is perhaps TRBD1 (6 bases). Trimming cost V 4 bases and J 7 bases, with 19 bases left between them. The CDR3 covers 15 residues. Germline CDR1 is SGDLS and CDR2 is YYNGEE.